This entry describes one TCR beta chain. Its antigen is undetermined. Study outcomes and limitations: The larger-cohort validation was restricted to a single TCR beta V-J rearrangement rather than whole repertoires.

Constant-region reverse primers amplified full-length variable regions, followed by semi-nested Nested Universal Primer A PCR. TCRdb itself ran the 5' RACE reads through MiXCR, one entry per CDR3 protein. The table records fewer than 65,000 distinct CDR3 sequences, roughly 20% of them present only once. Treg sorting used a CD4+CD25+CD127-/low gate. Germline lookup yields CDR1 SGHRS and CDR2 YFSETQ. V was cut by 3 bases and J by 0 bases, with 16 bases left in between. The CDR3 is made up of 18 amino acids. The material sequenced was tumor-infiltrating Tregs sorted from the breast tumor. The chain employs TRBV5-1 and TRBJ2-6, with D maybe TRBD1 (6 bases). This clonotype originated in a female donor with breast cancer. CDR3 loop: CASSSTLTGSSGANVLTF. The CDR3 nucleotides are TGCGCCAGCAGCTCCACCTTAACAGGGTCCTCTGGGGCCAACGTCCTGACTTTC. The variable domain in full, completed from reference TRBV5-1 and TRBJ2-6, reads KAGVTQTPRYLIKTRGQQVTLSCSPISGHRSVSWYQQTPGQGLQFLFEYFSETQRNKGNFPGRFSGRQFSNSRSEMNVSTLELGDSALYLCASSSTLTGSSGANVLTFGAGSRLTVL.